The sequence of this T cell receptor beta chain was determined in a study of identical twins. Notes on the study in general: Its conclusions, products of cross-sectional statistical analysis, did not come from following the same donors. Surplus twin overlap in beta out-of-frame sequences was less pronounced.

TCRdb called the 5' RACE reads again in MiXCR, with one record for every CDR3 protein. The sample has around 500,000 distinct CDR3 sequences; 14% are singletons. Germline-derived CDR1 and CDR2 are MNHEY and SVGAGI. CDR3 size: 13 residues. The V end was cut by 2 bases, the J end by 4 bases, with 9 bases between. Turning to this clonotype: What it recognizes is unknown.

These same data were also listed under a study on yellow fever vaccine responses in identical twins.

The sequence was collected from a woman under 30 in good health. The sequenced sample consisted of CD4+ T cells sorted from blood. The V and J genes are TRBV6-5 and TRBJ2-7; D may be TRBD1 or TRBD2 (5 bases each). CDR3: CASSYEGIYEQYF. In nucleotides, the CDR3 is TGTGCCAGCAGTTACGAGGGGATTTACGAGCAGTACTTC.